Shown below are 25 T cell receptor beta chains from a single sample sequenced in a study of blood T cells in healthy people across ages. A second about 6 to 12 cycle PCR used barcoded and J-beta primers. One entry per CDR3 protein results from TCRdb running MiXCR on the 5' RACE reads. The sample has approximately 730,000 distinct CDR3 sequences, 50% to 65% seen once. Material: blood. These receptors were collected from a man older than 75 in good health.

In DNA form, the CDR3 reads TGTGCCAGCAGCCAAGATCAGCACCACGGGCAGGGGGAGAATCAGCCCCAGCATTTT. Its protein is CASSQDQHHGQGENQPQHF. V is TRBV14 and J is TRBJ1-5, with TRBD1 matching 7 bases. V lost 0 bases and J lost 4; bases outside the gene matches: 15. CDR1 SGHDN and CDR2 FVKESK come from the germline V gene. The CDR3 loop spans 19 amino acids.

This chain connects TRBV20-1 to TRBJ1-1; TRBD1 agrees at 7 bases. The J segment lost 1 base and the V segment lost 6 bases, leaving 2 bases of the junction unmatched. CDR3 length: 12 residues. Germline V gene data show CDR1 as DFQATT and CDR2 as SNEGSKA (reference sequence). CDR3 protein: CSADRENTEAFF. The DNA of the CDR3 is TGCAGTGCAGACAGGGAGAACACTGAAGCTTTCTTT.

The rearrangement joins TRBV6-2 or TRBV6-3 to TRBJ1-4, with 7 bases matching TRBD1. This CDR3 contains 16 residues. Germline V gene sequence: CDR1 MNHEY, CDR2 SVGEGT. The J segment lost 4 bases and the V segment lost 0 bases, leaving 5 bases of the junction unmatched. The CDR3 coding sequence is TGTGCCAGCAGTTACTCATGGACAGGCCTTAATGAAAAACTGTTTTTT. It specifies CASSYSWTGLNEKLFF.

The chain couples TRBV7-2 to TRBJ2-7; 8 bases agree with TRBD2. The junction had 10 bases not matched to a gene; V was cut back by 4 bases and J by 2 bases. The CDR3 consists of 16 residues. The V gene's germline CDR1 is SGHTA and CDR2 FQGNSA. CDR3 coding DNA: TGTGCCAGCAGCTCGGCGGGCGGGAGGAAAACCTACGAGCAGTACTTC. Protein: CASSSAGGRKTYEQYF. Variable domain in full (rest from reference TRBV7-2 and TRBJ2-7): GAGVSQSPSNKVTEKGKDVELRCDPISGHTALYWYRQSLGQGLEFLIYFQGNSAPDKSGLPSDRFSAERTGGSVSTLTIQRTQQEDSAVYLCASSSAGGRKTYEQYFGPGTRLTVT.

The chain carries TRBV6-4 and TRBJ2-7, with unresolved D. The DNA end lines up better with TRBJ2-5; the J call may be wrong. Per the germline V gene, CDR1 is MRHNA and CDR2 is SNTAGT. This CDR3 is 14 amino acids long. The CDR3 loop is CASSDPASEETQYF. The DNA for the CDR3 is TGTGCCAGCAGTGACCCGGCGTCAGAAGAGACCCAGTACTTC.

The J gene is TRBJ2-5, the V gene TRBV20-1; no clear D. Trimming took off 3 bases at V and 0 bases at J, with 8 bases between the two ends. Germline lookup yields CDR1 DFQATT and CDR2 SNEGSKA (reference sequence). The length of the CDR3 is 13 residues. The CDR3 DNA follows: TGCAGTGCTAGGCACAGATACCAAGAGACCCAGTACTTC. This gives the protein CSARHRYQETQYF.

V and J are TRBV29-1 and TRBJ1-1; 7 bases fit TRBD1. Germline values: CDR1 SQVTM, CDR2 ANQGSEA. The CDR3 runs to 12 residues. After removal of 3 bases from V and 10 bases from J, the junction contained 8 bases not matched to a gene. CDR3 region: CSVEWDSRVAFF. DNA for the CDR3: TGCAGCGTTGAGTGGGACAGCCGAGTAGCTTTCTTT.

This chain links TRBV9 with TRBJ2-5, with 14 bases lining up with TRBD2. In germline, CDR1 is SGDLS, CDR2 YYNGEE. The CDR3 contains 15 residues. The ends lost 3 bases at V and 5 bases at J; junction bases unmatched: 3. The CDR3 coding sequence is TGTGCCAGCAGCGCTCGGACTAGCGGGAGGGAGACCCAGTACTTC. Protein product: CASSARTSGRETQYF.

This rearrangement joins TRBV5-1 to TRBJ2-2, with 11 bases fitting TRBD1. This CDR3 spans 15 amino acids. The trim removed 6 bases at V and 3 bases at J, leaving 4 bases unmatched. Germline assignment: CDR1 SGHRS and CDR2 YFSETQ. CDR3 nucleotide sequence: TGCGCCAGCAACCCGGGACAGGGGGACACCGGGGAGCTGTTTTTT. It encodes CASNPGQGDTGELFF.

There are a few counts of this clonotype. V is TRBV13 and J is TRBJ2-7, with 10 bases matching TRBD2. This CDR3 has 15 residues. J was trimmed by 5 bases and V by 0 bases; bases with no gene match: 4. Germline V gives CDR1 PRHDT, CDR2 FYEKMQ (reference sequence). As DNA, the CDR3 is TGTGCCAGCAGCTTAGGGGCTAGCGGGAGTGACGAGCAGTACTTC. Protein sequence: CASSLGASGSDEQYF.

A few counts support this clonotype. V and J are TRBV30 and TRBJ1-1; 7 bases are a match to TRBD1. The trim removed 1 base at V and 10 bases at J, leaving 3 bases unmatched. The CDR3 extends over 11 amino acids. Germline V gives CDR1 GTSNPN, CDR2 SVGIG (reference sequence). As DNA, the CDR3 is TGTGCCTGGAGTGATCAGGGGGGAGCTTTCTTT. Translated: CAWSDQGGAFF.

J is TRBJ2-7 and V is TRBV6-2 or TRBV6-3; 10 bases fit TRBD2. The CDR3 runs to 14 residues. Losses at the gene ends were 7 bases for V and 7 bases for J; bases not matched to a gene: 10. Per the germline V gene, CDR1 is MNHEY and CDR2 is SVGEGT. CDR3 loop: CASKAGGSYNEQYF. In nucleotides, the CDR3 is TGTGCCAGCAAAGCGGGGGGGAGCTACAATGAGCAGTACTTC.

This clonotype was seen more than once but under ten times. The chain joins TRBV11-1 to TRBJ2-7; D may be TRBD1 or TRBD2 (6 bases each). The V gene lost 5 bases and the J gene lost 0 bases, with 11 bases spanning the gap. Germline lookup yields CDR1 SGHAT and CDR2 FQDESV (reference sequence). The CDR3 is 14 amino acids. CDR3 sequence (DNA): TGTGCCAGCAGCCGAGGAGGGGGCTCCTACGAGCAGTACTTC. Translation: CASSRGGGSYEQYF.

On this clonotype: An end of the junction differs from the germline gene, which may be a read error. V and J are TRBV5-1 and TRBJ2-3; D may be TRBD2 (6 bases). The CDR3 consists of 14 residues. Germline assignment: CDR1 SGHRS and CDR2 YFSETQ. The CDR3 nucleotides are TGCGTCAGCAGCTTGGCGGGACCCACAGATACGCAGTATTTT. It translates to CVSSLAGPTDTQYF. Full variable domain (outside the CDR3, taken from reference TRBV5-1 and TRBJ2-3): KAGVTQTPRYLIKTRGQQVTLSCSPISGHRSVSWYQQTPGQGLQFLFEYFSETQRNKGNFPGRFSGRQFSNSRSEMNVSTLELGDSALYLCVSSLAGPTDTQYFGPGTRLTVL.

CDR3 region: CASIDGRNSYEQYF. DNA for the CDR3: TGTGCCAGCATCGACGGGAGAAATTCCTACGAGCAGTACTTC. V gene TRBV2 combines with J gene TRBJ2-7, with D maybe TRBD2 (6 bases). CDR3 length: 14 residues. Germline V lookup: CDR1 SNHLY, CDR2 FYNNEI. Trimming took 7 bases from V and 1 from J, leaving 14 bases between them.

This clonotype was counted only a few times. CDR3 residues: CASSLTLYNEQFF. CDR3 DNA: TGTGCCAGCAGTCTAACATTGTACAATGAGCAGTTCTTC. This chain joins TRBV12-3 or TRBV12-4 and TRBJ2-1; D unresolved. The CDR3 is 13 amino acids. Trimming took 5 bases from V and 4 from J, leaving 9 bases between them.

This clonotype was seen just once. The chain has TRBV5-1 and TRBJ1-2; perhaps TRBD1 as D (5 bases). The germline V gene encodes CDR1 SGHRS and CDR2 YFSETQ. This CDR3 is built from 15 residues. Trimming removed 3 bases from V and 7 bases from J, with 19 bases in between. The DNA for the CDR3 is TGCGCCAGCAGCTGGATCCAGGGAGGTGCTTTTGGCTACACCTTC. It translates to CASSWIQGGAFGYTF. Supplemented by reference TRBV5-1 and TRBJ1-2, the full variable domain reads KAGVTQTPRYLIKTRGQQVTLSCSPISGHRSVSWYQQTPGQGLQFLFEYFSETQRNKGNFPGRFSGRQFSNSRSEMNVSTLELGDSALYLCASSWIQGGAFGYTFGSGTRLTVV.

This clonotype was seen a handful of times. The V gene is TRBV20-1, the J gene TRBJ1-1; D gene unclear. The CDR3 totals 13 residues. V was shortened by 3 bases and J by 4 bases, with 12 bases between the two germline ends. Germline V gene data show CDR1 as DFQATT and CDR2 as SNEGSKA (reference sequence). The CDR3 spells CSARLPPGTEAFF. The CDR3 DNA reads TGCAGTGCTAGGTTACCCCCGGGCACTGAAGCTTTCTTT.

This chain connects TRBV11-2 to TRBJ2-1; D possibly corresponds to TRBD2 (5 bases). The V end was cut by 4 bases, the J end by 8 bases, with 12 bases between. The CDR3 totals 13 residues. CDR1 SGHAT and CDR2 FQNNGV come from the germline V gene. The CDR3: CASSSGDRDEQFF. The CDR3 DNA reads TGTGCCAGCAGCTCCGGGGATAGGGATGAGCAGTTCTTC.

This clonotype was seen a handful of times. V and J are TRBV5-1 and TRBJ2-1; 8 positions match TRBD1. V lost 3 bases, J lost 6 bases, and 11 bases stayed unmatched. Germline assignment: CDR1 SGHRS and CDR2 YFSETQ. The CDR3 is made up of 16 amino acids. The CDR3 DNA reads TGCGCCAGCAGCTCGACCGGACAGGGATCGGGCAATGAGCAGTTCTTC. It yields the protein CASSSTGQGSGNEQFF.

Written as DNA, the CDR3 is TGTGCCAGCAGTTACTCAGGCGGACTTTCACCCTACGAGCAGTACTTC. Protein: CASSYSGGLSPYEQYF. The rearrangement joins TRBV6-6 to TRBJ2-7; tentatively, D is TRBD2 (5 bases). Germline V gives CDR1 MNHNY, CDR2 SVGAGI (reference sequence). CDR3 length equals 16 residues. The ends were cut back, 0 bases at V and 2 bases at J, with 14 bases in the middle.

The rearrangement links TRBV7-8 to TRBJ2-5, with D hard to call. The CDR3 has 10 amino acids. Germline V CDR1 and CDR2: SGHVS, FQNEAQ. Trimming stripped 8 bases from V and 7 bases from J, with 8 bases between. The CDR3 sequence: CASSDGTQYF. The CDR3 nucleotides are TGTGCCAGCTCCGATGGGACCCAGTACTTC.

In its sample, this clonotype was seen once. CDR3 bases: TGTGCCAGCACCCTGGACAGGGGGTCGGATACGCAGTATTTT. Its protein is CASTLDRGSDTQYF. This chain links TRBV7-2 with TRBJ2-3; 10 bases line up with TRBD1. There are 14 residues in the CDR3. V shed 7 bases and J 6 bases; nucleotides not matched to a gene: 7. From germline, CDR1 is SGHTA and CDR2 FQGNSA.

The chain uses TRBV20-1 and TRBJ2-7; TRBD2 agrees at 11 bases. Germline V gene data show CDR1 as DFQATT and CDR2 as SNEGSKA (reference sequence). The CDR3 totals 19 residues. The V segment lost 2 bases and the J segment 0 bases; nucleotides outside the gene matches: 15. CDR3 nucleotide sequence: TGCAGTGCTAGACACCGGGGTAGCGGGAGGGCCCCAGGCTCCTACGAGCAGTACTTC. This codes for CSARHRGSGRAPGSYEQYF.

The V gene is TRBV10-3, the J gene TRBJ2-7; TRBD2 is a possible D gene (7 bases). Matching the DNA end better, TRBJ2-5 makes the J call doubtful. The CDR3 has 13 amino acids. Germline V CDR1 and CDR2: ENHRY, SYGVKD. The CDR3 spells CAISESRGGTQYF. Here the CDR3 DNA reads TGTGCCATCAGTGAGTCGAGGGGGGGGACCCAGTACTTC.